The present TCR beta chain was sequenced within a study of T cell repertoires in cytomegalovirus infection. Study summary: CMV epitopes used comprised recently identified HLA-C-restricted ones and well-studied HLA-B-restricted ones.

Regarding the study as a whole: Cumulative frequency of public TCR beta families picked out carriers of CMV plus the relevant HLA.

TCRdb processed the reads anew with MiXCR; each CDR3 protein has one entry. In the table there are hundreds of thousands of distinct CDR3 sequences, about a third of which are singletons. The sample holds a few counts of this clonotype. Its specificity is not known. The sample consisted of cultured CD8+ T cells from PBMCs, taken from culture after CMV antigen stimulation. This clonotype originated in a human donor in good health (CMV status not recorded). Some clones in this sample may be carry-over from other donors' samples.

The CDR3 bases are TGTGCCAGCAGCTTCCCTACGGGGGGGCCTGTAGATACGCAGTATTTT. Its protein is CASSFPTGGPVDTQYF. The rearrangement links TRBV5-6 to TRBJ2-3, with 8 bases matching TRBD2. The V gene's germline CDR1 is SGHDT and CDR2 YYEEEE. The V and J ends lost 2 bases and 5 bases, in that order; junction bases with no gene match: 10. The CDR3 totals 16 residues. Variable domain in full (rest from reference TRBV5-6 and TRBJ2-3): DAGVTQSPTHLIKTRGQQVTLRCSPKSGHDTVSWYQQALGQGPQFIFQYYEEEERQRGNFPDRFSGHQFPNYSSELNVNALLLGDSALYLCASSFPTGGPVDTQYFGPGTRLTVL.